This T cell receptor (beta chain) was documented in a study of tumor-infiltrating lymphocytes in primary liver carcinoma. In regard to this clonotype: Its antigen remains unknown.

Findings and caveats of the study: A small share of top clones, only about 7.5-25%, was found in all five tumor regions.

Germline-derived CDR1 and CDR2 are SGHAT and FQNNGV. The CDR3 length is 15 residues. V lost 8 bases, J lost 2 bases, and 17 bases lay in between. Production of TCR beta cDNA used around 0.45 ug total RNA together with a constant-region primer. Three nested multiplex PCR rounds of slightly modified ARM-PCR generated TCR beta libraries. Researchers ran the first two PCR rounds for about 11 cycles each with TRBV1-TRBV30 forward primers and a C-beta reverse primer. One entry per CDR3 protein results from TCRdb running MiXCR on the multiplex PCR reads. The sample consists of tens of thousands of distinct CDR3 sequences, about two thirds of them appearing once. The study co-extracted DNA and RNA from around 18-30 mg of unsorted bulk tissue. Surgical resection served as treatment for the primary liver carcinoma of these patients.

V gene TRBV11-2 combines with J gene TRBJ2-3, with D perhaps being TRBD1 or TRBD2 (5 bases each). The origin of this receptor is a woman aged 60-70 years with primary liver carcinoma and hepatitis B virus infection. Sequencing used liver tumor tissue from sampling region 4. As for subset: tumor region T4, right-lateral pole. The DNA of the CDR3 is TGTGCCAGCGTAGAGCGCCGGGGCTACACAGATACGCAGTATTTT. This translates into CASVERRGYTDTQYF.